These T cell receptor beta chains were read from a single sample in a study of T cell responses to AZD1222 COVID-19 vaccine. The method was immunoSEQ multiplex PCR; TCRdb's version includes in-frame clones alone and lacks a portion of them. Of 110,000 to 150,000 clones in the sample, approximately 85% were seen once. Sequenced material: peripheral blood, taken on day 0 of AZD1222 vaccination. The receptors here all came from an adult in good health. The CDR3 runs from the conserved cysteine through the conserved F or W. Fields, in order: J gene, D gene, clone size, V gene, CDR3 DNA, CDR3 protein. The D gene is left open where the match is weak. Only some rows state a clone size, as once, few, many or a class for expanded clones.

J gene: TRBJ2-2; D gene: -; clone size: once; V gene: TRBV2; CDR3 DNA: TGTGCCAGCAGGACGCGGACGAACACCGGGGAGCTGTTTTTT; CDR3 protein: CASRTRTNTGELFF
J gene: TRBJ2-5; D gene: -; clone size: once; V gene: TRBV18; CDR3 DNA: TGTGCCAGCTCACCGGGCAGGCAAGAGACCCAGTACTTC; CDR3 protein: CASSPGRQETQYF
J gene: TRBJ2-5; D gene: TRBD1; clone size: -; V gene: TRBV5-1; CDR3 DNA: TGCGCCAGCAGCCCGAGCGGGACAGGGGTTGTTGAGACCCAGTACTTC; CDR3 protein: CASSPSGTGVVETQYF
J gene: TRBJ1-4; D gene: -; clone size: -; V gene: TRBV28; CDR3 DNA: TGTGCCAGCAGTTTCCCGGGCCGGAGGGATGAAAAACTGTTTTTT; CDR3 protein: CASSFPGRRDEKLFF
J gene: TRBJ2-2; D gene: -; clone size: -; V gene: TRBV4-2; CDR3 DNA: TGTGCCAGCAGCCCGAACTACAGGGCCGGGGAGCTGTTTTTT; CDR3 protein: CASSPNYRAGELFF
J gene: TRBJ2-5; D gene: -; clone size: -; V gene: TRBV18; CDR3 DNA: TGTGCCAGCTCACCGGTCCAGGGAGAGACCCAGTACTTC; CDR3 protein: CASSPVQGETQYF
J gene: TRBJ1-2; D gene: -; clone size: -; V gene: TRBV7-9; CDR3 DNA: TGTGCCAGCAGCTCCGCGGGGGGAGGGAGCTATGGCTACACCTTC; CDR3 protein: CASSSAGGGSYGYTF
J gene: TRBJ1-4; D gene: -; clone size: -; V gene: TRBV12-3/TRBV12-4; CDR3 DNA: TGTGCCAGCAGAGAGGGAAATGGGAAACTGTTTTTT; CDR3 protein: CASREGNGKLFF
J gene: TRBJ1-5; D gene: -; clone size: -; V gene: TRBV19; CDR3 DNA: TGTGCCAGTAGAGCGGCGCTTAGCAATCAGCCCCAGCATTTT; CDR3 protein: CASRAALSNQPQHF
J gene: TRBJ1-6; D gene: TRBD1; clone size: -; V gene: TRBV4-1; CDR3 DNA: TGCGCCAGCAGCCAAGGGGCAGGGGGTAGCCCCTATAATTCACCCCTCCACTTT; CDR3 protein: CASSQGAGGSPYNSPLHF
J gene: TRBJ1-1; D gene: TRBD1; clone size: -; V gene: TRBV10-3; CDR3 DNA: TGTGCCACCCTGGCAAGACAGGGGATGAACACTGAAGCTTTCTTT; CDR3 protein: CATLARQGMNTEAFF
J gene: TRBJ1-2; D gene: -; clone size: few; V gene: TRBV24-1; CDR3 DNA: TGTGCCACCAGTGATTCAACCTCCTTTTCAAACTCGGCCTATGGCTACACCTTC; CDR3 protein: CATSDSTSFSNSAYGYTF
J gene: TRBJ2-3; D gene: -; clone size: -; V gene: TRBV10-3; CDR3 DNA: TGTGCCATCAGGCCTTCTAGGGGTGACGCCACGGATACGCAGTATTTT; CDR3 protein: CAIRPSRGDATDTQYF
J gene: TRBJ1-3; D gene: -; clone size: -; V gene: TRBV28; CDR3 DNA: TGTGCCAGCGATACCTCTGGAAACACCATATATTTT; CDR3 protein: CASDTSGNTIYF
J gene: TRBJ2-5; D gene: TRBD1; clone size: -; V gene: TRBV5-1; CDR3 DNA: TGCGCCAGCAGCGTCGGGACAGGGGGAGAGACCCAGTACTTC; CDR3 protein: CASSVGTGGETQYF
J gene: TRBJ1-4; D gene: TRBD1; clone size: -; V gene: TRBV6-6; CDR3 DNA: TGTGCCAGCACCTCCGGGACAGGACGTGAAAAACTGTTTTTT; CDR3 protein: CASTSGTGREKLFF
J gene: TRBJ2-1; D gene: -; clone size: -; V gene: TRBV19; CDR3 DNA: TGTGCCAGTAGTATGGGCCGTTACAATGAGCAGTTCTTC; CDR3 protein: CASSMGRYNEQFF
J gene: TRBJ2-3; D gene: -; clone size: -; V gene: TRBV5-1; CDR3 DNA: TGCGCCAGCAGCTTTTCGACGACCACAGATACGCAGTATTTT; CDR3 protein: CASSFSTTTDTQYF
J gene: TRBJ2-7; D gene: -; clone size: -; V gene: TRBV15; CDR3 DNA: TGTGCCACCAGCAGAGATCTGCAGGCCGGCGAGCAGTACTTC; CDR3 protein: CATSRDLQAGEQYF
J gene: TRBJ1-5; D gene: -; clone size: -; V gene: TRBV2; CDR3 DNA: TGTGCCAGCATCGGAACAGGGAATCAGCCCCAGCATTTT; CDR3 protein: CASIGTGNQPQHF
J gene: TRBJ2-5; D gene: TRBD2; clone size: -; V gene: TRBV10-3; CDR3 DNA: TGTGCCATCAGTGCCGGATTAGCGGGGGGCCAAGAGACCCAGTACTTC; CDR3 protein: CAISAGLAGGQETQYF
J gene: TRBJ2-7; D gene: TRBD1; clone size: few; V gene: TRBV12-5; CDR3 DNA: TGTGCTAGTGCCGCAGAAGGCTGGACAGGGGGCTACGAGCAGTACTTC; CDR3 protein: CASAAEGWTGGYEQYF
J gene: TRBJ2-1; D gene: -; clone size: -; V gene: TRBV6-1; CDR3 DNA: TGTGCCAGCAGTGAAGCCCGGTTGAATGAGCAGTTCTTC; CDR3 protein: CASSEARLNEQFF
J gene: TRBJ2-1; D gene: -; clone size: -; V gene: TRBV5-1; CDR3 DNA: TGCGCCAGCAGCTTGGCCACGGCAGTGGGGGCTGAGCAGTTCTTC; CDR3 protein: CASSLATAVGAEQFF
J gene: TRBJ2-3; D gene: TRBD2; clone size: once; V gene: TRBV4-2; CDR3 DNA: TGTGCCAGCAGCCCTAGCGGGGGGGCCACAGATACGCAGTATTTT; CDR3 protein: CASSPSGGATDTQYF